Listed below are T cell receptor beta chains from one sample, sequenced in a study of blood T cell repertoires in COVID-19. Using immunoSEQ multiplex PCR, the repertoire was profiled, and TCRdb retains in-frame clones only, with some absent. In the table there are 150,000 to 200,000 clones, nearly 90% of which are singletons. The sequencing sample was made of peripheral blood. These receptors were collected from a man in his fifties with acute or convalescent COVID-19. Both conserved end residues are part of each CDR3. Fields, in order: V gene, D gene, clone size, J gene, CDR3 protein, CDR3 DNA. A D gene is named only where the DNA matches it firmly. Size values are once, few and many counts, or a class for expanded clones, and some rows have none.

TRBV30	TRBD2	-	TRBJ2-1	CAWSLAGDNEQFF	TGTGCCTGGAGTCTGGCGGGGGACAATGAGCAGTTCTTC
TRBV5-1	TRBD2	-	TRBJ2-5	CASSFASGRTEETQYF	TGCGCCAGCAGCTTTGCTAGCGGGAGAACCGAAGAGACCCAGTACTTC
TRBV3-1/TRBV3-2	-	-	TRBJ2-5	CASSQAGHLETQYF	TGTGCCAGCAGCCAAGCTGGACACCTAGAGACCCAGTACTTC
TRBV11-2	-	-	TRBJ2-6	CASSQNSGANVLTF	TGTGCCAGCAGCCAGAACTCTGGGGCCAACGTCCTGACTTTC
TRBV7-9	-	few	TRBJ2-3	CASSPGSDVLGYTQYF	TGTGCCAGCAGCCCTGGGAGCGACGTTTTAGGGTATACGCAGTATTTT
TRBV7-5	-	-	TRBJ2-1	CVRSPGTSGRSSYNEQFF	TGTGTCAGAAGCCCAGGGACTAGCGGGAGGTCCAGTTACAATGAGCAGTTCTTC
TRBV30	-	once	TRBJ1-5	CAWTGDSNQPQHF	TGTGCCTGGACGGGGGATAGCAATCAGCCCCAGCATTTT
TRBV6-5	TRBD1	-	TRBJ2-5	CASSFGQGYQETQYF	TGTGCCAGCAGTTTTGGACAGGGGTACCAAGAGACCCAGTACTTC
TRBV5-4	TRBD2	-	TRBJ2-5	CASSGGTRSRETQYF	TGTGCCAGCAGCGGTGGGACTAGATCCAGGGAGACCCAGTACTTC
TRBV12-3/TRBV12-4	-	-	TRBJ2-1	CASSWSPANEQFF	TGTGCCAGCAGTTGGTCCCCAGCGAATGAGCAGTTCTTC
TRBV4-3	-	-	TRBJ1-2	CASSQAQVGHYGYTF	TGCGCCAGCAGCCAAGCTCAGGTGGGTCACTATGGCTACACCTTC
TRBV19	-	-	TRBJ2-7	CASSIDTREQYF	TGTGCCAGTAGTATCGACACCCGGGAGCAGTACTTC
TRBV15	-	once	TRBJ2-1	CATSRGVTGSSYNEQFF	TGTGCCACCAGCAGAGGAGTCACGGGGAGCTCCTACAATGAGCAGTTCTTC
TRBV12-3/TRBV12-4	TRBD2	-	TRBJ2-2	CATKTSAGGELFF	TGTGCCACCAAGACTAGCGCGGGCGGGGAGCTGTTTTTT
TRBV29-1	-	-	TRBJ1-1	CSVCLGANTEAFF	TGCAGCGTTTGCCTCGGAGCGAACACTGAAGCTTTCTTT
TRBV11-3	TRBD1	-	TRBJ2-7	CASSPRDRSNEQYF	TGTGCCAGCAGCCCCAGGGACAGGAGCAACGAGCAGTACTTC
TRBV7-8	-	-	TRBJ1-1	CASSWTANLNTEAFF	TGTGCCAGCAGCTGGACAGCAAATTTGAACACTGAAGCTTTCTTT
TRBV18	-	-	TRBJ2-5	CASSPPVQIVAETQYF	TGTGCCAGCTCACCACCGGTACAGATCGTCGCGGAGACCCAGTACTTC
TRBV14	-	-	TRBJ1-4	CASSQAESLRTNEKLFF	TGTGCCAGCAGCCAAGCTGAGTCCCTTCGGACTAATGAAAAACTGTTTTTT
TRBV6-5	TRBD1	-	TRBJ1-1	CASSYTTGQTRAAFF	TGTGCCAGCAGTTACACGACGGGACAGACCAGAGCAGCTTTCTTT
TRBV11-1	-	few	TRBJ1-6	CASSVRGRTGGSPLHF	TGTGCCAGCAGCGTCCGCGGGAGGACCGGGGGGTCACCCCTCCACTTT
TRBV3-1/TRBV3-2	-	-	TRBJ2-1	CASSQDPLGEQFF	TGTGCCAGCAGCCAAGATCCACTAGGTGAGCAGTTCTTC
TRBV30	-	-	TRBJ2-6	CAWKESGDPGANVLTF	TGTGCCTGGAAGGAGTCAGGGGACCCTGGGGCCAACGTCCTGACTTTC
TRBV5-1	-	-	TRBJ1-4	CASSLRQGTGGGLFF	TGCGCCAGCAGCTTGCGGCAGGGGACGGGTGGCGGACTGTTTTTT
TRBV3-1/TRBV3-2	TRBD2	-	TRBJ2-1	CASSQDWPSGGLYNEQFF	TGTGCCAGCAGCCAAGATTGGCCTAGCGGGGGTTTATACAATGAGCAGTTCTTC
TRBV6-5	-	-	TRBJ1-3	CASSPGDVSVNTIYF	TGTGCCAGCTCCCCTGGAGATGTGTCTGTAAACACCATATATTTT
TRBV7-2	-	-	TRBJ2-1	CASSLSVEQFF	TGTGCCAGCAGCTTAAGCGTTGAGCAGTTCTTC
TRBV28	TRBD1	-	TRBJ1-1	CASSRSGTGWFAFF	TGTGCCAGCTCACGATCCGGGACAGGGTGGTTTGCTTTCTTT
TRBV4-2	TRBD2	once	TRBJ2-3	CASSQVRLAGGDTQYF	TGTGCCAGCAGCCAAGTCCGGCTAGCGGGGGGGGATACGCAGTATTTT
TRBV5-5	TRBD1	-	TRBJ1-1	CASSGTGESINTEAFF	TGTGCCAGCAGCGGGACAGGGGAAAGTATAAACACTGAAGCTTTCTTT
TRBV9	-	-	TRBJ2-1	CASSVDGENEQFF	TGTGCCAGCAGCGTAGATGGAGAGAATGAGCAGTTCTTC
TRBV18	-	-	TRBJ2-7	CASSPQQGREQYF	TGTGCCAGCTCACCACAACAGGGTCGCGAGCAGTACTTC
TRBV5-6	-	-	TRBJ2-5	CASSRWGGRSPQETQYF	TGTGCCAGCAGCCGATGGGGGGGGCGATCCCCCCAAGAGACCCAGTACTTC
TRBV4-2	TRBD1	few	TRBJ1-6	CASSQGDRERSPLHF	TGTGCCAGCAGCCAAGGGGACAGGGAGCGATCACCCCTCCACTTT